One and the same sample provided the 10 T cell receptor beta chains below, sequenced in a study of Ad26.COV2.S vaccination and SARS-CoV-2 variants. Libraries were prepared by immunoSEQ multiplex PCR; TCRdb keeps only in-frame clonotypes and omits some of them. Among around 380,000 clones listed, more than 85% were seen once. Treatment defined: some 20 received Ad26.COV2.S at low or high dose, single or two shots; roughly five received placebo; per-sample allocation not given. Sampling took place 63 days after the first vaccine or placebo injection. The sample in question was peripheral blood, obtained in a trial of Ad26.COV2.S vaccine versus placebo. The receptors shown here come from a person aged 18-65 years who received the Ad26.COV2.S COVID-19 vaccine or a placebo.

In this sample, this clone turned up once. The chain uses TRBV27 and TRBJ1-2; 7 bases are a match to TRBD1. The V gene's germline CDR1 is MNHEY and CDR2 SMNVEV (reference sequence). The CDR3 runs to 13 residues. V dropped 6 bases and J dropped 7; count of bases not matched to a gene: 8. CDR3 amino acids: CASSPQGSRGYTF. DNA for the CDR3: TGTGCCAGCAGCCCACAGGGGTCTCGTGGCTACACCTTC.

This clone was picked up one time. The chain employs TRBV30 and TRBJ1-5, with D perhaps matching TRBD1 (5 bases). From germline, CDR1 is GTSNPN and CDR2 SVGIG (reference sequence). Trimming cost V 0 bases and J 0 bases, with 9 bases left between them. This CDR3 has 15 residues. CDR3 amino acids: CAWSVGASSNQPQHF. CDR3 nucleotide sequence: TGTGCCTGGAGTGTTGGGGCTTCTAGCAATCAGCCCCAGCATTTT.

The rearrangement uses TRBV10-3 and TRBJ1-1; perhaps TRBD1 as D (6 bases). CDR3 length: 14 residues. Germline lookup yields CDR1 ENHRY and CDR2 SYGVKD. The V gene lost 10 bases and the J gene lost 1 base, with 16 bases spanning the gap. CDR3 amino acids: CATLSGTTNTEAFF. The CDR3 coding sequence is TGTGCCACCCTATCCGGGACAACGAACACTGAAGCTTTCTTT.

The V call is TRBV30, the J call TRBJ1-1; D is possibly TRBD1 (5 bases). The germline V gene has CDR1 GTSNPN and CDR2 SVGIG (reference sequence). V shed 3 bases and J shed 4 bases, with 27 bases lying between them. The CDR3 is made up of 18 amino acids. The CDR3 sequence: CAWRIVAGEVVGSTEAFF. The CDR3 DNA reads as TGTGCCTGGAGAATAGTGGCGGGGGAGGTTGTTGGTAGCACTGAAGCTTTCTTT. Full variable domain (outside the CDR3, taken from reference TRBV30 and TRBJ1-1): SQTIHQWPATLVQPVGSPLSLECTVEGTSNPNLYWYRQAAGRGLQLLFYSVGIGQISSEVPQNLSASRPQDRQFILSSKKLLLSDSGFYLCAWRIVAGEVVGSTEAFFGQGTRLTVV.

This sequence joins TRBV6-4 and TRBJ1-2; 7 nucleotides line up with TRBD1. V was clipped by 6 bases and J by 4 bases; unmatched bases: 11. The CDR3 is made up of 15 amino acids. CDR1 MRHNA and CDR2 SNTAGT come from the germline V gene. CDR3 sequence reads: CASSPEGAGGYGYTF. DNA for the CDR3: TGTGCCAGCAGCCCTGAGGGGGCGGGCGGCTATGGCTACACCTTC.

This chain links TRBV5-4 with TRBJ2-3; D is undetermined. This CDR3 has 15 amino acids. In germline, CDR1 is SGHNT, CDR2 YYREEE (reference sequence). The V end lost 4 bases, the J end lost 1 base, and 13 bases lay between the germline ends. DNA of the CDR3: TGTGCCAGCAGCCCGAGCCAGCAGGGCACAGATACGCAGTATTTT. This sequence encodes CASSPSQQGTDTQYF.

This chain uses TRBV5-1 with TRBJ2-1, with 8 bases identical to TRBD2. Germline-derived CDR1 and CDR2 are SGHRS and YFSETQ. CDR3 length: 15 amino acids. The junction had 4 bases not matched to a gene; V was cut back by 1 base and J by 4 bases. The CDR3 nucleotides read TGCGCCAGCAGCTTGTCACCGGGGGGGTACAATGAGCAGTTCTTC. This codes for CASSLSPGGYNEQFF.

The J gene is TRBJ2-1, the V gene TRBV30; D gene ambiguous. CDR1 and CDR2 (germline): GTSNPN, SVGIG (reference sequence). This CDR3 spans 13 amino acids. V lost 2 bases, J lost 6 bases, and 11 bases lay in between. CDR3 protein: CAWSTYWGNEQFF. The CDR3 DNA is TGTGCCTGGAGTACCTACTGGGGCAATGAGCAGTTCTTC.

This clone appeared a single time. The chain's CDR3 is CASSDRVAGTYEQYF. CDR3 in DNA: TGCGCCAGCAGTGATAGGGTAGCGGGGACCTACGAGCAGTACTTC. The chain combines TRBV10-2 with TRBJ2-7; 8 positions match TRBD2. V lost 3 bases to trimming and J lost 2 bases; unmatched junction nucleotides: 6. Per germline, CDR1 WSHSY and CDR2 SAAADI. CDR3 size: 15 residues.

This clone was observed a single time. The V gene is TRBV6-6, the J gene TRBJ2-3; either TRBD1 or TRBD2 may supply D (5 bases each). Germline CDR1 is MNHNY and CDR2 is SVGAGI (reference sequence). The CDR3 contains 17 residues. V was cut by 5 bases and J by 0 bases, with 18 bases left in between. CDR3 bases: TGTGCCAGCAGTCGATCTCCTGACGGGGCTAGCACAGATACGCAGTATTTT. Its translation is CASSRSPDGASTDTQYF.